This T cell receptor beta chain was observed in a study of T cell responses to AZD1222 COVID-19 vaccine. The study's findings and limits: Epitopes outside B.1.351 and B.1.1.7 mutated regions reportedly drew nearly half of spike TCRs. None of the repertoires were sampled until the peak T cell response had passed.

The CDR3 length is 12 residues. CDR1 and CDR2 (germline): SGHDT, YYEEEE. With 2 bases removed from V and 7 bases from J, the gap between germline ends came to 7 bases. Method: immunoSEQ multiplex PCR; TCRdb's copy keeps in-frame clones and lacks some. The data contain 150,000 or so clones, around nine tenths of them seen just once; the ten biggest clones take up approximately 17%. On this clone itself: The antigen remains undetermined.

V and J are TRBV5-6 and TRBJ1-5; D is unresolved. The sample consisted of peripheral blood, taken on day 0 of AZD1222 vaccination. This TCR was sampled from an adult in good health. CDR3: CASSFSGQPQHF. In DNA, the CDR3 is TGTGCCAGCAGCTTCAGTGGACAGCCCCAGCATTTT.